This entry features one T cell receptor beta chain sequence. Its matching antigen is unknown. This sample stems from a study of cytomegalovirus exposure and HLA in healthy donors. Regarding the study as a whole: One later analysis, an examination of the 120 validation repertoires, found that first-cohort TCR clusters tended to co-occur in them. Researchers reported that a few CMV-associated chains were confirmed in vitro as CMV antigen-specific. There were about 160 TCR beta chains listed as cytomegalovirus-associated.

The repertoire was sequenced with immunoSEQ multiplex PCR; TCRdb's copy has only in-frame clones and lacks some. Found here are 120,000 to 150,000 clones, 84% of them singletons; the top ten hold 1.4%. The donors were part of the roughly 130-subject validation cohort, which stood apart from the approximately 640-subject first cohort. The receptor was isolated from a woman under 40 in good health and CMV-seronegative. Input material: PBMCs.

The chain's CDR3 is CASSPEGDRVRTEAFF. CDR3 nucleotide sequence: TGTGCCAGCAGCCCAGAGGGGGACAGGGTTAGGACTGAAGCTTTCTTT. The chain combines TRBV7-6 with TRBJ1-1; 9 nucleotides align to TRBD1. The CDR3 length is 16 residues. Germline CDR1 SGHVS, CDR2 FNYEAQ. Trimming cost V 5 bases and J 5 bases; bases outside gene matches: 12. The full variable domain, completed using reference TRBV7-6 and TRBJ1-1, is GAGVSQSPRYKVTKRGQDVALRCDPISGHVSLYWYRQALGQGPEFLTYFNYEAQQDKSGLPNDRFSAERPEGSISTLTIQRTEQRDSAMYRCASSPEGDRVRTEAFFGQGTRLTVV.